The entry that follows covers one T cell receptor beta chain sequence. The target antigen is unknown. The data are from a study of T cells after posttransplantation cyclophosphamide. Whole-study findings and limits: Later blood repertoires were often dominated by clones from the donor CD8+ memory compartment. Recipient CMV seropositivity and CMV reactivation strongly tracked TRB clonality.

Using immunoSEQ multiplex PCR, the repertoire was profiled, and TCRdb retains in-frame clones only, with some absent. The repertoire has around 2,000 clones, about 71% of them found once; the top ten carry approximately 8%. Trimming shortened V by 4 bases and J by 3 bases, and 10 bases separated the two germline ends. The length of the CDR3 is 13 residues. The germline V gene has CDR1 SQVTM and CDR2 ANQGSEA. Busulfan-fludarabine conditioning, marrow transplant, and cyclophosphamide on days +3 and +4 were administered. The sequencing here drew on PBMCs, taken around 35 days after a stem cell transplant with posttransplant cyclophosphamide. The clonotype was recovered from a male patient between 50 and 60 years old who received an allogeneic stem cell transplant from a related donor and was CMV-positive. A share of the T cells may be of graft donor origin. The chain is built from TRBV29-1 and TRBJ2-1; D perhaps matches TRBD2 (6 bases). CDR3 bases: TGCAGCGTTGTTGGACTATACTACAATGAGCAGTTCTTC. Amino acids: CSVVGLYYNEQFF.